This T cell receptor beta chain is drawn from a study of OX40 agonist ivuxolimab in advanced cancers. In the case of this clone: As yet, its antigen is unknown.

CDR3 length: 15 residues. The germline CDR1 and CDR2 sequences are SGHTA and FQGNSA. V dropped 2 bases and J dropped 4 bases, with 14 bases sitting between them. Study-level findings and limits: Clonal expansion by week 6 occurred in CD4+ and CD8+ blood T cells (at 0.1 to 3.0 mg/kg). On average, CD8+ T cells showed a greater number of expanded clones than CD4+.

The repertoire was sequenced with immunoSEQ multiplex PCR; TCRdb's copy has only in-frame clones and lacks some. The sample carries some 60,000 clones, 84% recorded once. The genes are TRBV7-2 and TRBJ1-2, with D tentatively TRBD1 (5 bases). The TCR comes from an adult with an advanced solid tumor such as melanoma, head and neck, liver or kidney cancer. The sequences come from CD4+ or CD8+ T cells sorted from blood, collected in a trial of the OX40 agonist ivuxolimab. The CDR3 sequence is CASSLSQGLSYGYTF. CDR3 in DNA: TGTGCCAGCAGCTTATCGCAGGGACTAAGCTATGGCTACACCTTC.